Included here is one TCR beta chain sequence, with context. The data stem from a study of blood T cell repertoires in COVID-19. Study at large: T cells, B-cell-depleted T cells, or PBMCs supplied cDNA or gDNA.

As processed by the authors: By means of reference gene primer amplification, nucleated cell counts were estimated. Here immunoSEQ multiplex PCR was the method, and the copy in TCRdb shows in-frame clones only, minus some. The DNA was the basis for D and trimming; V, J and clone size are from that table. This sample has tens of thousands of clones; roughly 89% occur once, and the top ten carry around 5.3%. V was pared by 5 bases and J by 3 bases, with 4 bases of the junction left unmatched. In germline, CDR1 is SNHLY, CDR2 FYNNEI. This CDR3 is built from 14 residues. J is TRBJ1-5 and V is TRBV2; TRBD1 agrees at 7 bases. The sample consisted of peripheral blood. This receptor was taken from a man aged 50 to 59 with acute or convalescent COVID-19. CDR3 protein: CASSTGTDNQPQHF. Here the CDR3 DNA reads TGTGCCAGCAGTACCGGGACAGACAATCAGCCCCAGCATTTT.